Listed below are T cell receptor beta chains from one sample, sequenced in a study of OX40 agonist ivuxolimab in advanced cancers. Only in-frame clones appear in the TCRdb table, and some are missing; sequencing was by immunoSEQ multiplex PCR. The sample has 50,000 or so clones; about 86% are singletons. The sequenced sample was CD4+ or CD8+ T cells sorted from blood, obtained in a trial of the OX40 agonist ivuxolimab. Receptors originate from an adult with an advanced solid tumor such as melanoma, head and neck, liver or kidney cancer. CDR3s include the opening cysteine and the closing phenylalanine or tryptophan.

>TRBV28|TRBJ1-6
CASSFSIAGQALHF
>TRBV4-1|TRBJ1-3
CASSRSGAGNTIYF
>TRBV5-6|TRBJ1-5
CASSFMTEADQPQHF
>TRBV7-9|TRBJ1-2
CASSLGAGGNYGYTF
>TRBV11-2|TRBJ2-7
CASSFNFGLDGYEQYF
>TRBV9|TRBJ2-7
CASSVGAASSYEQYF
>TRBV9|TRBJ2-1
CASSIRGGASSYNEQFF
>TRBV27|TRBJ1-4
CASSLTGGNEKLFF
>TRBV6-6|TRBJ1-3
CASSWGGGNTIYF
>TRBV29-1|TRBJ1-2
CSVEGGSYGYTF
>TRBV13|TRBJ1-1
CASSLARVTEAFF
>TRBV11-3|TRBJ2-7
CASSLAADRAYEQYF
>TRBV19|TRBJ2-7
CASSMDRTSEQYF
>TRBV5-8|TRBJ1-4
CASSSTPYNEKLFF
>TRBV27|TRBJ2-7
CASSWTTTSYEQYF
>TRBV7-2|TRBJ1-5
CASSLGRYSNQPQHF
>TRBV18|TRBJ1-1
CASSPPTRGTNTEAFF
>TRBV7-9|TRBJ2-1
CASSSLVDEQFF
>TRBV5-6|TRBJ1-3
CASSLQGSGNTIYF
>TRBV6-5|TRBJ1-1
CATWTGMNTEAFF
>TRBV18|TRBJ1-1
CASSPTKGGDQNTEAFF
>TRBV27|TRBJ1-2
CASSWGQGAWGYTF
>TRBV2|TRBJ2-3
CASSDKEDTQYF
>TRBV27|TRBJ2-7
CASSPYYRGLGEQYF
>TRBV5-6|TRBJ2-5
CASSWGQAQETQYF
>TRBV2|TRBJ2-2
CASSVWRQGVPGELFF
>TRBV27|TRBJ1-4
CASRPGQGAILFF
>TRBV15|TRBJ2-3
CATSRGRGGGPADTQYF
>TRBV19|TRBJ1-2
CASRETGGYGYTF
>TRBV7-9|TRBJ1-2
CASRSGVLGYTF
>TRBV6-5|TRBJ1-1
CASSWKGDRKKAFF
>TRBV28|TRBJ1-5
CASRSLEAADSNQPQHF
>TRBV25-1|TRBJ2-7
CASSEKDGTRLNPEQYF
>TRBV5-4|TRBJ2-1
CASSLGLAGGNEQFF
>TRBV7-2|TRBJ1-1
CASSPPRAGRGRMRSAFF
>TRBV6-5|TRBJ2-2
CASSSFPDGNTGELFF
>TRBV6-5|TRBJ1-2
CASSRNGADYGYTF
>TRBV7-9|TRBJ1-1
CASSSGGLGAFF
>TRBV2|TRBJ2-1
CASYQDPLYEQFF
>TRBV5-6|TRBJ2-2
CASSLEGWDTGELFF
>TRBV28|TRBJ2-7
CASTLSGGFYEQYF
>TRBV5-1|TRBJ2-7
CASSLGGVGTYEQYF
>TRBV27|TRBJ2-2
CASSFTLGQSYTGELFF
>TRBV9|TRBJ1-5
CASSRIAGSNQPQHF
>TRBV4-1|TRBJ2-5
CASSPSIGQETQYF
>TRBV9|TRBJ1-1
CASSRGTEAFF
>TRBV7-9|TRBJ1-3
CASSRPRASSGNTIYF
>TRBV27|TRBJ2-7
CASSAGPGYEQYF
>TRBV9|TRBJ2-6
CASSGIQVGVPRGANVLTF
>TRBV27|TRBJ1-5
CASSSSLTLAQHF
>TRBV15|TRBJ1-1
CATSPGGYKNTEAFF
>TRBV6-6|TRBJ1-6
CASSYSRTGYSPLHF
>TRBV7-3|TRBJ2-5
CASSQGAMVETQYF
>TRBV19|TRBJ1-2
CASSDRTTYGYTF